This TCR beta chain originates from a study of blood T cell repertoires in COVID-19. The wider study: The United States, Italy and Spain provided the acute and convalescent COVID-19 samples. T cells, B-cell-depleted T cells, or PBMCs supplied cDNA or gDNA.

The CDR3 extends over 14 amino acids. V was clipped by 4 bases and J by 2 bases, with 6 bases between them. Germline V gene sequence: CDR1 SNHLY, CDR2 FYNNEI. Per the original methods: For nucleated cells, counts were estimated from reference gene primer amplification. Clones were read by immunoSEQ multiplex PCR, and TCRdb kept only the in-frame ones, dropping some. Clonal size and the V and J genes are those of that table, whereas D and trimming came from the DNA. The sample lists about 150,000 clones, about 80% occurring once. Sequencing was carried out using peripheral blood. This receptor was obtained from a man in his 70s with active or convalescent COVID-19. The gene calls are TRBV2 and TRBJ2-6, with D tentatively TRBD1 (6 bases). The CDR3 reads CASSGQAGANVLTF. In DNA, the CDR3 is TGTGCCAGCAGTGGACAGGCTGGGGCCAACGTCCTGACTTTC.